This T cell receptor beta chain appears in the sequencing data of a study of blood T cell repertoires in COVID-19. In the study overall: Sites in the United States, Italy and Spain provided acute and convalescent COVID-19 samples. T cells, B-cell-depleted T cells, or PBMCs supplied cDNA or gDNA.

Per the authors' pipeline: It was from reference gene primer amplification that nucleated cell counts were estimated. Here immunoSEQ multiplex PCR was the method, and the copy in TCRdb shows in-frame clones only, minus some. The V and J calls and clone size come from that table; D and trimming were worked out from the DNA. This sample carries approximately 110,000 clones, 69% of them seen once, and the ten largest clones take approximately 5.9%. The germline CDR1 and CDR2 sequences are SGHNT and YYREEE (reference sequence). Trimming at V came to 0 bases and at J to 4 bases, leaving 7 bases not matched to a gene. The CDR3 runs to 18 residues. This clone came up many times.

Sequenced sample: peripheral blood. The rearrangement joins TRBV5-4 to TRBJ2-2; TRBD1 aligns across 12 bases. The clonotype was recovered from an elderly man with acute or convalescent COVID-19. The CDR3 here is CASSLAGQGARGTGELFF. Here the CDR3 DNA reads TGTGCCAGCAGCTTGGCGGGACAGGGGGCGCGTGGCACCGGGGAGCTGTTTTTT.